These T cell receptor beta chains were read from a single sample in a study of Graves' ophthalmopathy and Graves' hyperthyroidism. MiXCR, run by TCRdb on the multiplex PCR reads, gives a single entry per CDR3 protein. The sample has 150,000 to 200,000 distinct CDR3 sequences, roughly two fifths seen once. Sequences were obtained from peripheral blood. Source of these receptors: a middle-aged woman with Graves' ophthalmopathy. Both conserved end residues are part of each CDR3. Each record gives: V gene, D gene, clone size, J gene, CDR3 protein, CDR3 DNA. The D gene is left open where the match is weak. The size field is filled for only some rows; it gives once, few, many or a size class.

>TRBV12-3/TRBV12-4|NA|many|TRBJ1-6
CASSRQVDSPLHF
TGTGCCAGCAGTAGACAGGTTGATTCACCCCTCCACTTT
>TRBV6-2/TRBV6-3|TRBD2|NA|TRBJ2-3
CASRTSANTDTQYF
TGTGCCAGCCGGACTAGCGCAAACACAGATACGCAGTATTTT
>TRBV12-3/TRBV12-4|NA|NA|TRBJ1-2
CASNPTGQKGCTF
TGTGCCAGCAACCCGACCGGGCAGAAGGGCTGCACCTTC
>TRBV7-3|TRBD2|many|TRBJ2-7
CASSLVAGAGEQYF
TGTGCCAGCAGCTTAGTAGCGGGAGCGGGGGAGCAGTACTTC
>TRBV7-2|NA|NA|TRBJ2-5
CASSPGDISRETQYF
TGTGCCAGCAGCCCCGGGGACATCTCTCGGGAGACCCAGTACTTC
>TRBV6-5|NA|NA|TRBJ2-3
CASSFTGSTTDTQYF
TGTGCCAGCAGTTTTACAGGGAGTACCACAGATACGCAGTATTTT
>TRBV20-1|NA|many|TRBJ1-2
CSAMGDSGGYTF
TGCAGTGCTATGGGGGATTCAGGTGGCTACACCTTC
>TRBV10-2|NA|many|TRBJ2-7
CASSDGGLEQYF
TGCGCCAGCAGTGATGGGGGCCTCGAGCAGTACTTC
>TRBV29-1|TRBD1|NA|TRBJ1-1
CSVDRAATEAFF
TGCAGCGTGGACAGGGCAGCCACTGAAGCTTTCTTT
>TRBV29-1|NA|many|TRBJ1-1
CSAAGNYDTEAFF
TGCAGCGCCGCAGGGAATTACGACACTGAAGCTTTCTTT
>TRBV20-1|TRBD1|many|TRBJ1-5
CSARPGQSNQPQHF
TGCAGTGCTAGACCGGGACAGAGCAATCAGCCCCAGCATTTT
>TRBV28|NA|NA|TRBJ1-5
CASSLIELSNQPQHF
TGTGCCAGCAGTTTAATCGAACTCAGCAATCAGCCCCAGCATTTT
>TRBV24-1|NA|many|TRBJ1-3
CATSDSQYSGNTIYF
TGTGCCACCAGTGATTCGCAGTACTCTGGAAACACCATATATTTT
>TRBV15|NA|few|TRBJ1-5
CATSSYGRDVVQPQHF
TGTGCCACCAGCAGTTATGGACGGGACGTTGTTCAGCCCCAGCATTTT
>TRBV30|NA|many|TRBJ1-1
CAWSDRGPRAFF
TGTGCCTGGAGTGACCGGGGCCCACGAGCTTTCTTT
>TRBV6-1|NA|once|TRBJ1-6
CASRRTLDNSPLHF
TGTGCCAGCAGAAGGACACTAGATAATTCACCCCTCCACTTT
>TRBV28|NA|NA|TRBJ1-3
CASSSKDPFISGNTIYF
TGTGCCAGCAGTTCAAAAGACCCCTTTATTAGTGGAAACACCATATATTTT
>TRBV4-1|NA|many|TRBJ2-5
CASSQGRGGQETQYF
TGCGCCAGCAGCCAAGGCAGGGGGGGCCAAGAGACCCAGTACTTC
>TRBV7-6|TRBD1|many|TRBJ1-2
CASSRGQGGGNGYTF
TGTGCCAGCAGCCGTGGACAGGGCGGAGGTAATGGCTACACCTTC
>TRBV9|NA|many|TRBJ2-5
CASSALLGTQYF
TGTGCCAGCAGCGCGCTCCTAGGGACCCAGTACTTC
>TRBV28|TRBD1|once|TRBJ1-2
CASRIQGVGGYTF
TGTGCCAGCAGGATCCAGGGGGTAGGCGGCTACACCTTC
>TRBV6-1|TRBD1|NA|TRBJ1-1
CASRRDRGGGAEAFF
TGTGCCAGCAGAAGGGACAGGGGAGGGGGGGCTGAAGCTTTCTTT
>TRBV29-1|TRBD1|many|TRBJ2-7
CSVGQGNYEQYF
TGCAGCGTTGGACAGGGGAACTACGAGCAGTACTTC
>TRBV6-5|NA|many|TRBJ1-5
CASTSVYQPQHF
TGTGCCAGCACCTCAGTGTATCAGCCCCAGCATTTT
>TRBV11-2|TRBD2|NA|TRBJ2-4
CASSSRGLAGNKNIQYF
TGTGCCAGCAGCTCCCGGGGACTAGCGGGAAACAAAAACATTCAGTACTTC
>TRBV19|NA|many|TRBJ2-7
CASSIGAAEAKYEQYF
TGTGCCAGTAGTATAGGGGCCGCGGAGGCCAAGTACGAGCAGTACTTC
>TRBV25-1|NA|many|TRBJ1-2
CASSEVGYTF
TGTGCCAGCAGTGAAGTTGGCTACACCTTC
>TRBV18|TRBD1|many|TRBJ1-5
CASSLGQGYQPQHF
TGTGCCAGCTCACTGGGACAGGGCTATCAGCCCCAGCATTTT
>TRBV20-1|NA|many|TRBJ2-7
CSAHHGQNYEQYF
TGCAGTGCCCACCACGGACAGAATTACGAGCAGTACTTC
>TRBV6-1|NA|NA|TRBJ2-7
CASSRDPGQNYEQYF
TGTGCCAGCAGTCGGGACCCCGGACAGAACTACGAGCAGTACTTC
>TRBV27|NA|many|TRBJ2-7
CASSSSGPDSYEQYF
TGTGCCAGCAGTTCTTCAGGGCCCGATAGTTACGAGCAGTACTTC
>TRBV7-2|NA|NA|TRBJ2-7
CASSLVGGSPYF
TGTGCCAGCAGCTTAGTAGGGGGAAGCCCGTACTTC
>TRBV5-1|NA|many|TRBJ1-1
CASSLEGGAEAFF
TGCGCCAGCAGCCTGGAAGGGGGGGCTGAAGCTTTCTTT
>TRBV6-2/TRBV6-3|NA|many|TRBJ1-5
CASKSGTQPQHF
TGTGCCAGCAAGTCAGGTACCCAGCCCCAGCATTTT
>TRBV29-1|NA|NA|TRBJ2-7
CSVEAQGGEAYEQYF
TGCAGCGTTGAAGCCCAGGGGGGAGAGGCCTACGAGCAGTACTTC
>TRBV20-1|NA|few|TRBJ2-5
CSATKPGEETQYF
TGCAGTGCTACCAAACCGGGAGAGGAGACCCAGTACTTC
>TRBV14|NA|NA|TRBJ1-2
CASSQNPGLEGYTF
TGTGCCAGCAGCCAAAATCCGGGCCTCGAAGGCTACACCTTC
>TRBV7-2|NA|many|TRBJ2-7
CASSFASSEPYEQYF
TGTGCCAGCAGCTTCGCTTCTAGCGAACCCTACGAGCAGTACTTC
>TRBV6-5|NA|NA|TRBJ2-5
CASSSNQGWETQYF
TGTGCCAGCAGTTCTAACCAGGGTTGGGAGACCCAGTACTTC